The T cell receptor (beta chain) under discussion was sequenced for a study of blood T cell repertoires in COVID-19. Study information: T cells, B-cell-depleted T cells, or PBMCs provided the cDNA or gDNA that served as material.

Using immunoSEQ multiplex PCR, the repertoire was profiled, and TCRdb retains in-frame clones only, with some absent. The table lists more than 110,000 clones, roughly four fifths of them singletons. The V segment lost 4 bases and the J segment 5 bases; nucleotides outside the gene matches: 16. This CDR3 spans 17 amino acids. CDR1 is SQVTM, CDR2 ANQGSEA, per germline. The chain has TRBV29-1 and TRBJ2-2, with 7 bases matching TRBD2. The TCR originated in a woman younger than 35 who had been exposed to COVID-19. The sequencing sample was made of PBMCs or T cells enriched from blood (not recorded which). CDR3 nucleotides: TGCAGCGTTGGGGATGGAAGGACTAGTTGGACGACCGGGGAGCTGTTTTTT. It encodes CSVGDGRTSWTTGELFF.